A single T cell receptor (beta chain) is shown here with its context. The CDR3 runs 11 residues. CDR1 MNHEY and CDR2 SMNVEV come from the germline V gene (reference sequence). The V gene lost 8 bases and the J gene lost 6 bases, with 11 bases spanning the gap. This entry comes from a study of shared clonotypes between healthy human individuals. This table comes from immunoSEQ multiplex PCR, and its TCRdb copy is limited to in-frame clones, with some not included. The data hold 550,000 to 750,000 clones, with just over 90% observed a single time. Naive CD8 cells comprised CD45RO-negative, CCR7-positively selected cells, excluding terminally differentiated effector memory CD45RA+ cells. Only Caucasian adults living in Nashville, Tennessee served as donors.

The sample taken for sequencing was naive CD8+ T cells sorted from blood. The chain recombines TRBV27 with TRBJ2-7; D is perhaps TRBD1 (6 bases). The origin of this receptor is a man younger than 40 in good health. The CDR3 DNA reads as TGTGCCAGCGGCCAAGGGGGCGAGCAGTACTTC. It codes for CASGQGGEQYF.